Given below is one TCR beta chain in context. The authors ran the immunoSEQ assay, v3.0, at survey level. Sequenced by immunoSEQ multiplex PCR; TCRdb stores in-frame clones only, minus some. The sample shows over 30,000 clones, roughly 98% of them seen only once. This specimen belongs to a study of long-term antiretroviral therapy in people with HIV. After removal of 7 bases from V and 1 base from J, the junction contained 5 bases not matched to a gene. Germline CDR1 and CDR2: SQVTM and ANQGSEA. The CDR3 has 13 amino acids. The clonotype was recovered from a man younger than 40 with HIV. The source was unsorted PBMCs, collected 7.6 years after starting antiretroviral therapy. The chain is built from TRBV29-1 and TRBJ2-5, with 8 bases that match TRBD1. CDR3 loop: CSAWTGPQETQYF. The CDR3 DNA reads as TGCAGCGCCTGGACAGGGCCCCAAGAGACCCAGTACTTC.